The 6 T cell receptor beta chains given below trace back to one sample, sequenced in a study of blood T cell repertoires in COVID-19. Only in-frame clones appear in the TCRdb table, and some are missing; sequencing was by immunoSEQ multiplex PCR. The repertoire holds more than 300,000 clones, with 89% as singletons. The specimen sequenced was PBMCs or T cells enriched from blood (not recorded which). Every receptor here comes from a woman younger than 45 who had recovered from COVID-19.

This clone appeared once. The gene calls are TRBV18 and TRBJ2-5; D is perhaps TRBD2 (5 bases). This CDR3 has 15 residues. Per the germline V gene, CDR1 is KGHSH and CDR2 is LQKENI. Trimming cost V 2 bases and J 4 bases, with 14 bases left between them. Here the CDR3 reads CASSPFEGIGETQYF. The CDR3, as DNA: TGTGCCAGCTCACCATTTGAGGGTATAGGAGAGACCCAGTACTTC.

This clone was counted a few times. This chain links TRBV19 with TRBJ1-2, with D maybe TRBD1 (6 bases). The CDR3 totals 16 residues. Germline CDR1 is LNHDA and CDR2 is SQIVND (reference sequence). Between the trimmed V and J ends, which lost 5 bases and 4 bases, there was a span of 20 bases. CDR3 sequence: CASSSLLHRDLYGYTF. CDR3 nucleotides: TGTGCCAGTAGTTCCTTACTCCACAGGGACCTCTATGGCTACACCTTC. The variable domain in full, with the rest retrieved from reference TRBV19 and TRBJ1-2, is DGGITQSPKYLFRKEGQNVTLSCEQNLNHDAMYWYRQDPGQGLRLIYYSQIVNDFQKGDIAEGYSVSREKKESFPLTVTSAQKNPTAFYLCASSSLLHRDLYGYTFGSGTRLTVV.

This rearrangement joins TRBV27 to TRBJ1-1; D remains ambiguous. V was shortened by 7 bases and J by 0 bases, with 15 bases between the two germline ends. The CDR3 spans 15 residues. Germline V gene lookup returns CDR1 MNHEY and CDR2 SMNVEV (reference sequence). The CDR3 loop is CASTEQGRVNTEAFF. The CDR3 DNA reads TGTGCCAGCACCGAACAAGGGAGGGTGAACACTGAAGCTTTCTTT.

J is TRBJ1-4 and V is TRBV28; D unclear. Germline assignment: CDR1 MDHEN and CDR2 SYDVKM. The germline V and J ends were trimmed by 5 bases and 8 bases, with 18 bases remaining between them. This CDR3 has 15 amino acids. CDR3 amino acids: CASSEHPPTLEKLFF. The CDR3 coding sequence is TGTGCCAGCAGTGAACACCCCCCAACCCTCGAAAAACTGTTTTTT.

CDR3 nucleotide sequence: TGTGCCAGCAGCGTCGGGACAGGGTTGACCGGGGAGCTGTTTTTT. Translation gives CASSVGTGLTGELFF. The J gene is TRBJ2-2, the V gene TRBV7-9; 9 nucleotides agree with TRBD1. CDR3 length: 15 amino acids. Germline V lookup: CDR1 SEHNR, CDR2 FQNEAQ (reference sequence). The trim removed 5 bases at V and 5 bases at J, leaving 6 bases unmatched.

This clone was detected a few times. J is TRBJ2-1 and V is TRBV18, with no clear D. The CDR3 extends over 13 amino acids. Germline values: CDR1 KGHSH, CDR2 LQKENI. Trimming pared 6 bases from V and 9 bases from J, leaving 15 bases between. The CDR3 bases are TGTGCCAGCTCCCCGACTCTCCTCGCTGAGCAGTTCTTC. It yields the protein CASSPTLLAEQFF.